This TCR beta chain was sequenced for a study of T cells in Graves' hyperthyroidism and ophthalmopathy. Patients having uncontrolled infection, another autoimmune disease, pregnancy or lactation were not included. Diagnoses were established using clinical symptoms, serum thyroxine and TRAb, thyroid ultrasound and orbital computed tomography. Regions amplified from RNA transcripts were the TCR beta CDR3 regions. First-round RT-PCR of the TCR CDR3 relied on the HTBI primer set. TCRdb passed the multiplex PCR reads through MiXCR, listing each CDR3 protein once. The sample gives 300,000 to 450,000 distinct CDR3 sequences, 13% of which show up once; 9.2% is in the top ten. The V gene lost 1 base and the J gene lost 5 bases, with 17 bases spanning the gap. This CDR3 has 15 residues. Germline CDR1 reads DFQATT; CDR2 reads SNEGSKA (reference sequence). This clonotype was counted many times.

V gene TRBV20-1 combines with J gene TRBJ2-5, with D possibly matching TRBD2 (5 bases). Material for sequencing was blood. This sequence originates from a woman under 30 with Graves' hyperthyroidism. CDR3 loop: CSARAIQRSWETQYF. CDR3 sequence (DNA): TGCAGTGCTAGAGCGATACAGCGGTCCTGGGAGACCCAGTACTTC.